What follows are 23 T cell receptor beta chains derived from one specimen sequenced in a study of blood T cell repertoires in COVID-19. The table came from immunoSEQ multiplex PCR; TCRdb's copy has only in-frame clones and leaves some out. This table holds roughly 100,000 clones, about 85% found once. Sequencing input: peripheral blood. Source of these receptors: a human donor in a cohort sampled during active COVID-19.

The V call is TRBV7-8, the J call TRBJ1-3; TRBD1 matches at 7 bases. CDR3 length: 15 amino acids. V gave up 5 bases and J gave up 4 bases; unmatched junction bases: 8. CDR1 and CDR2 from the germline V gene are SGHVS and FQNEAQ. The CDR3 sequence: CASSIQGIAGNTIYF. The CDR3 DNA follows: TGTGCCAGCAGCATACAGGGGATCGCAGGAAACACCATATATTTT.

The V call is TRBV25-1, the J call TRBJ1-4; possible D gene TRBD1, 5 bases. Germline V gene lookup returns CDR1 MGHDK and CDR2 SYGVNS. This CDR3 has 15 amino acids. The germline V and J ends were trimmed by 1 base and 8 bases, with 14 bases remaining between them. The CDR3 sequence: CASSESGQGGEKLFF. The CDR3 nucleotides read TGTGCCAGCAGTGAATCTGGGCAGGGAGGAGAAAAACTGTTTTTT.

The rearrangement joins TRBV5-4 to TRBJ2-3; possibly TRBD1 for D (5 bases). The CDR3 is 15 amino acids. Trimming removed 0 bases at V and 3 bases at J, with 11 bases between. Per the germline V gene, CDR1 is SGHNT and CDR2 is YYREEE (reference sequence). The CDR3 bases are TGTGCCAGCAGCTTGGATGTCGCAGGGACAGATACGCAGTATTTT. Its protein product is CASSLDVAGTDTQYF. Using reference TRBV5-4 and TRBJ2-3 for the parts outside the CDR3, the full variable domain is ETGVTQSPTHLIKTRGQQVTLRCSSQSGHNTVSWYQQALGQGPQFIFQYYREEENGRGNFPPRFSGLQFPNYSSELNVNALELDDSALYLCASSLDVAGTDTQYFGPGTRLTVL.

This clone was counted between two and nine times. The chain is built from TRBV5-1 and TRBJ2-3; 7 nucleotides align to TRBD2. CDR1 SGHRS and CDR2 YFSETQ come from the germline V gene. There are 14 residues in the CDR3. J was trimmed by 6 bases and V by 3 bases; bases with no gene match: 7. The CDR3 sequence is CASSWEGRGDTQYF. As DNA, the CDR3 is TGCGCCAGCAGCTGGGAGGGGCGCGGGGATACGCAGTATTTT.

This sequence joins TRBV6-2 or TRBV6-3 and TRBJ1-3; D uncertain. This CDR3 is built from 14 residues. Trimming cost V 4 bases and J 1 base, with 8 bases left between them. CDR1 is MNHEY and CDR2 is SVGEGT in the germline V gene. CDR3 coding DNA: TGTGCCAGCAGTTTGTCAATTTCTGGAAACACCATATATTTT. Translating it yields CASSLSISGNTIYF.

This chain joins TRBV6-5 and TRBJ1-5; the D gene is possibly TRBD1 (5 bases). V dropped 0 bases and J dropped 5 bases, with 11 bases sitting between them. The CDR3 runs 15 residues. Germline CDR1 is MNHEY and CDR2 is SVGAGI. The CDR3 here is CASSYSARVDQPQHF. In DNA form, the CDR3 reads TGTGCCAGCAGTTACTCTGCCAGGGTGGATCAGCCCCAGCATTTT.

V gene TRBV24-1 combines with J gene TRBJ1-1, with D uncertain. The CDR3 contains 14 residues. Trimming left V 8 bases short and J 2 bases short, with 14 bases between. CDR1 and CDR2 from the germline V gene are KGHDR and SFDVKD. The CDR3 region is CATKAAGINTEAFF. The CDR3 coding sequence is TGTGCCACCAAAGCCGCGGGGATTAACACTGAAGCTTTCTTT.

The rearrangement joins TRBV19 to TRBJ1-6, with 8 bases identical to TRBD1. In germline, CDR1 is LNHDA, CDR2 SQIVND (reference sequence). This CDR3 is built from 14 residues. V trimming: 7 bases; J trimming: 8 bases; junction bases outside the gene matches: 7. In DNA form, the CDR3 reads TGTGCCAGTACCCCGGGACAGGTGGATTCACCCCTCCACTTT. Translation: CASTPGQVDSPLHF. Supplemented by reference TRBV19 and TRBJ1-6, the full variable domain reads DGGITQSPKYLFRKEGQNVTLSCEQNLNHDAMYWYRQDPGQGLRLIYYSQIVNDFQKGDIAEGYSVSREKKESFPLTVTSAQKNPTAFYLCASTPGQVDSPLHFGNGTRLTVT.

The J gene is TRBJ2-2, the V gene TRBV7-2; 10 bases agree with TRBD2. From germline, CDR1 is SGHTA and CDR2 FQGNSA. The CDR3 is made up of 16 amino acids. V lost 4 bases and J lost 6; bases outside the gene matches: 8. The CDR3 loop is CASSSQRGGTAGELFF. The CDR3 DNA is TGTGCCAGCAGCTCCCAGCGGGGGGGCACAGCCGGGGAGCTGTTTTTT. The full variable domain, in which reference TRBV7-2 and TRBJ2-2 provide the parts outside the CDR3, is GAGVSQSPSNKVTEKGKDVELRCDPISGHTALYWYRQSLGQGLEFLIYFQGNSAPDKSGLPSDRFSAERTGGSVSTLTIQRTQQEDSAVYLCASSSQRGGTAGELFFGEGSRLTVL.

The chain is built from TRBV10-3 and TRBJ1-2; TRBD1 matches at 8 bases. CDR1 is ENHRY, CDR2 SYGVKD, per germline. The V segment lost 11 bases and the J segment 8 bases; nucleotides outside the gene matches: 13. This CDR3 comprises 13 residues. The CDR3 loop is CAQTDGQGGGYTF. The CDR3 region has the DNA TGTGCCCAAACAGACGGACAGGGTGGCGGCTACACCTTC.

A remark on this clone: The sample carries other DNA sequences with the same CDR3. The chain links TRBV30 to TRBJ1-5, with D tentatively TRBD1 (6 bases). The CDR3 extends over 13 amino acids. Germline CDR1 reads GTSNPN; CDR2 reads SVGIG (reference sequence). Trimming pared 1 base from V and 7 bases from J, leaving 11 bases between. CDR3 residues: CAWSGGGGQPQHF. DNA for the CDR3: TGTGCCTGGAGTGGAGGGGGGGGGCAGCCCCAGCATTTT.

This chain uses TRBV24-1 with TRBJ1-2; the match to TRBD1 covers 8 bases. The CDR3 is 16 residues long. Germline CDR1 KGHDR, CDR2 SFDVKD. V gave up 6 bases and J gave up 2 bases; unmatched junction bases: 10. The CDR3 DNA follows: TGTGCCACCAGTTCAGGGGGCGAGGGCACCAACTATGGCTACACCTTC. It codes for CATSSGGEGTNYGYTF.

Sample share makes this clone medium-sized. The V gene is TRBV2, the J gene TRBJ1-2; 10 nucleotides line up with TRBD1. The CDR3 contains 12 residues. Trimming cost V 7 bases and J 6 bases; bases outside gene matches: 2. The germline gives CDR1 SNHLY, CDR2 FYNNEI. The DNA for the CDR3 is TGTGCCAGCAAGGGACAGGGGCATGGCTACACCTTC. Amino acids: CASKGQGHGYTF. The complete variable domain, with remaining parts taken from reference TRBV2 and TRBJ1-2, reads EPEVTQTPSHQVTQMGQEVILRCVPISNHLYFYWYRQILGQKVEFLVSFYNNEISEKSEIFDDQFSVERPDGSNFTLKIRSTKLEDSAMYFCASKGQGHGYTFGSGTRLTVV.

This clone was seen a handful of times. The chain carries TRBV6-5 and TRBJ2-7; 8 positions agree with TRBD2. The germline V gene encodes CDR1 MNHEY and CDR2 SVGAGI. V shed 10 bases and J 3 bases; nucleotides not matched to a gene: 2. The CDR3 totals 11 residues. CDR3: CAIGGGYEQYF. The CDR3 DNA reads as TGTGCCATCGGGGGGGGCTACGAGCAGTACTTC.

The V call is TRBV7-2, the J call TRBJ1-2, with 8 bases lining up with TRBD1. CDR3 length: 15 residues. The germline V gene encodes CDR1 SGHTA and CDR2 FQGNSA. Trimming cost V 5 bases and J 0 bases; bases outside gene matches: 5. As DNA, the CDR3 is TGTGCCAGCAGCGATAAACAGGGGGCTAACTATGGCTACACCTTC. This codes for CASSDKQGANYGYTF. Variable domain in full (rest from reference TRBV7-2 and TRBJ1-2): GAGVSQSPSNKVTEKGKDVELRCDPISGHTALYWYRQSLGQGLEFLIYFQGNSAPDKSGLPSDRFSAERTGGSVSTLTIQRTQQEDSAVYLCASSDKQGANYGYTFGSGTRLTVV.

The chain uses TRBV5-4 and TRBJ2-6, with a tentative D call TRBD1 (6 bases). Germline CDR1 reads SGHNT; CDR2 reads YYREEE (reference sequence). This CDR3 is built from 16 residues. V was trimmed by 4 bases and J by 3 bases, leaving 14 bases between them. The CDR3: CASSKETGFGANVLTF. Here the CDR3 DNA reads TGTGCCAGCAGCAAGGAGACAGGCTTTGGGGCCAACGTCCTGACTTTC.

In its sample, this clone was seen once. The J gene is TRBJ2-3, the V gene TRBV9, with 11 bases matching TRBD2. The length of the CDR3 is 18 residues. Germline CDR1 SGDLS, CDR2 YYNGEE. Unmatched junction bases numbered 10, after V lost 4 bases and J lost 0 bases. The CDR3, as DNA: TGTGCCAGCAGCCAGGGACTAGCGGAGATACCTAGCACAGATACGCAGTATTTT. Encoded protein: CASSQGLAEIPSTDTQYF.

This clone was detected once. The chain is built from TRBV7-3 and TRBJ2-2; D unresolved. Germline values: CDR1 SGHTA, CDR2 FQGTGA. The V gene lost 1 base and the J gene lost 4 bases, with 7 bases spanning the gap. The length of the CDR3 is 14 residues. The CDR3 region has the DNA TGTGCCAGCAGCTTAATTCACAGCACCGGGGAGCTGTTTTTT. It encodes CASSLIHSTGELFF.

J is TRBJ2-7 and V is TRBV9; tentatively, D is TRBD1 (6 bases). V dropped 3 bases and J dropped 2 bases, with 12 bases sitting between them. This CDR3 is 14 amino acids long. Looked up from germline, CDR1 is SGDLS and CDR2 is YYNGEE. As DNA, the CDR3 is TGTGCCAGCAGCGGGGACATTTTTCCCTACGAGCAGTACTTC. It is translated as CASSGDIFPYEQYF.

V usage is TRBV19 and J usage is TRBJ2-7; tentatively, D is TRBD2 (6 bases). CDR3 length: 14 residues. The germline V and J ends were trimmed by 4 bases and 7 bases, with 17 bases remaining between them. Germline V gene data show CDR1 as LNHDA and CDR2 as SQIVND (reference sequence). This CDR3 is CASSRGGTAGEQYF. CDR3 DNA sequence: TGTGCCAGTAGTAGGGGCGGGACGGCGGGTGAGCAGTACTTC.

This chain uses TRBV7-3 with TRBJ1-1, with no clear D. Germline loops: CDR1 SGHTA, CDR2 FQGTGA. This CDR3 is built from 14 residues. The V end was cut by 2 bases, the J end by 0 bases, with 7 bases between. The CDR3 reads CASSLQQLNTEAFF. The CDR3 nucleotides read TGTGCCAGCAGCTTACAACAGCTGAACACTGAAGCTTTCTTT.

Details on this clone: The sample carries other DNA sequences with the same CDR3. The chain carries TRBV7-2 and TRBJ2-1; D is perhaps TRBD1 (5 bases). The CDR3 sequence is 15 residues long. Per the germline V gene, CDR1 is SGHTA and CDR2 is FQGNSA. Trimming stripped 3 bases from V and 0 bases from J, with 9 bases between. The CDR3 nucleotides are TGTGCCAGCAGCTTGGGGCCGAGCTCCTACAATGAGCAGTTCTTC. This codes for CASSLGPSSYNEQFF.

The chain recombines TRBV7-2 with TRBJ1-2; D perhaps matches TRBD1 (5 bases). CDR3 length: 15 residues. Trimming took off 5 bases at V and 5 bases at J, with 18 bases between the two ends. The germline gives CDR1 SGHTA, CDR2 FQGNSA. The CDR3 is CASSEDPQATYGYTF. Here the CDR3 DNA reads TGTGCCAGCAGCGAAGATCCACAGGCTACTTATGGCTACACCTTC.